This T cell receptor (beta chain) was identified during a study of cytomegalovirus exposure and HLA in healthy donors. This CDR3 spans 16 amino acids. V lost 4 bases and J lost 6; bases outside the gene matches: 10. CDR1 is MGHRA and CDR2 is YSYEKL in the germline V gene. Sequencing used immunoSEQ multiplex PCR; TCRdb keeps in-frame clones, though not all of them. Among 90,000 to 130,000 clones listed, approximately 89% were seen once. Regarding this clone: As yet, its antigen is unknown.

Study conclusions and caveats: According to a subsequent analysis, TCR clusters from the first cohort were inclined to appear together in the 90 to 150 validation repertoires. It was confirmed in vitro that a few of the CMV-associated chains were specific for CMV antigens. Among TCR beta chains, those listed as cytomegalovirus-associated numbered about 150. Usually a TCR sequence was rare, but some public TCRs were found in many donors.

This sequence joins TRBV4-1 and TRBJ2-3; 10 positions agree with TRBD1. Sequenced sample: PBMCs. This TCR was recovered from a woman younger than 30 in good health and CMV-seronegative. The CDR3, as DNA: TGCGCCAGCAGCCCGGACAGGGGGGGACGGTCGGATACGCAGTATTTT. It is translated as CASSPDRGGRSDTQYF.